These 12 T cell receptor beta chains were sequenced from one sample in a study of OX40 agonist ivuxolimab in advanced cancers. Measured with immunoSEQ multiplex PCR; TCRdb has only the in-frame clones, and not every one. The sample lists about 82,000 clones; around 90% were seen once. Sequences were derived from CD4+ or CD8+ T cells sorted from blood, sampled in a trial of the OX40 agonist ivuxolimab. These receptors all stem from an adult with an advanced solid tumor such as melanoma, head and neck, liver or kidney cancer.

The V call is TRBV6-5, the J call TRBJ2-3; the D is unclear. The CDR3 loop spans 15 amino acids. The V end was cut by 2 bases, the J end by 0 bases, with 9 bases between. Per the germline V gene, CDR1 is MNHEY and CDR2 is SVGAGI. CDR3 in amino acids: CASSYDYRSTDTQYF. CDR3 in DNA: TGTGCCAGCAGTTACGATTACCGGAGCACAGATACGCAGTATTTT.

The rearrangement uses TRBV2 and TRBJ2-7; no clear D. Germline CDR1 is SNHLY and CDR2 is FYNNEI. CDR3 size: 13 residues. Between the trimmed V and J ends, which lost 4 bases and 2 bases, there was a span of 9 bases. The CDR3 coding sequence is TGTGCCAGCAGTGGCACCCGGACCTACGAGCAGTACTTC. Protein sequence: CASSGTRTYEQYF.

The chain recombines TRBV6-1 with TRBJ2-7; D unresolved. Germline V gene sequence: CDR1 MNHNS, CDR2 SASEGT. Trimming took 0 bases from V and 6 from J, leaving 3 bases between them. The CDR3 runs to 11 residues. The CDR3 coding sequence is TGTGCCAGCAGTGAAGCGTCCGAGCAGTACTTC. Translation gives CASSEASEQYF.

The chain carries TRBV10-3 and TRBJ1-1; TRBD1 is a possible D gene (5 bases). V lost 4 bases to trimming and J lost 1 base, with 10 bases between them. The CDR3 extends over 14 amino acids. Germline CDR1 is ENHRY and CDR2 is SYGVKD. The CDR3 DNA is TGTGCCATCAGTGCAAAAACAGGGAACACTGAAGCTTTCTTT. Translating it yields CAISAKTGNTEAFF.

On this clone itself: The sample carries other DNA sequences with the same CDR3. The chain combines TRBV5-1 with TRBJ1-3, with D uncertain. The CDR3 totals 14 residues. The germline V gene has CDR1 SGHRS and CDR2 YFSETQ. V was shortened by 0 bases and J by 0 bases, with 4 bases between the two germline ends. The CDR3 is CASSLGGSGNTIYF. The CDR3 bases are TGCGCCAGCAGCTTGGGCGGCTCTGGAAACACCATATATTTT.

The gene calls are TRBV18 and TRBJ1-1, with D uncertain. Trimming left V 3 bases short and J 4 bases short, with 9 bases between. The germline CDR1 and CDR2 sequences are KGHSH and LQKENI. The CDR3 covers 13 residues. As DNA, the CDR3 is TGTGCCAGCTCACCCAAAGTTAGCACTGAAGCTTTCTTT. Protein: CASSPKVSTEAFF.

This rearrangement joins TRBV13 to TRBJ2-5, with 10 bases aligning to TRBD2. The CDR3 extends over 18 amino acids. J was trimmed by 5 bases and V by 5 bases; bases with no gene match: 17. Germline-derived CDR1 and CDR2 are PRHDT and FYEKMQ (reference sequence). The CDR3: CASSPPWTSGARRETQYF. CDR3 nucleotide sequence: TGTGCCAGCAGCCCGCCCTGGACTAGCGGAGCTAGGAGGGAGACCCAGTACTTC. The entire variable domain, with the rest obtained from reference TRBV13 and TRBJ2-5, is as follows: AAGVIQSPRHLIKEKRETATLKCYPIPRHDTVYWYQQGPGQDPQFLISFYEKMQSDKGSIPDRFSAQQFSDYHSELNMSSLELGDSALYFCASSPPWTSGARRETQYFGPGTRLLVL.

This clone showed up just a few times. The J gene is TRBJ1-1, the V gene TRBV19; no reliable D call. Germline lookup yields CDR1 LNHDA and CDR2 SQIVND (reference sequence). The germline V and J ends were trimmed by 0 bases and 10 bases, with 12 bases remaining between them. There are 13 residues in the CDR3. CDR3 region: CASSIDLRVGAFF. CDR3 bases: TGTGCCAGTAGTATAGATCTGCGGGTAGGAGCTTTCTTT.

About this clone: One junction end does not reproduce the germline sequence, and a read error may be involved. In nucleotides, the CDR3 is TGTGCTAGCAGCGCAACCGGGACGGTCGAGACCCAGTACTTC. This gives the protein CASSATGTVETQYF. The chain carries TRBV7-7 and TRBJ2-5; D is perhaps TRBD1 or TRBD2 (5 bases each). The CDR3 length is 14 residues. The germline V gene has CDR1 SSHAT and CDR2 FNYEAQ (reference sequence).

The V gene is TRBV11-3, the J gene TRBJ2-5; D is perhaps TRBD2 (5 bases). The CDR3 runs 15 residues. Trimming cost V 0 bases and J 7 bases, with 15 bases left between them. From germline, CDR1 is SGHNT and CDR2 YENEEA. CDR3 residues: CASSLDTSPRATQYF. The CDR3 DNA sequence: TGTGCCAGCAGCTTAGATACCTCACCGAGGGCGACCCAGTACTTC.

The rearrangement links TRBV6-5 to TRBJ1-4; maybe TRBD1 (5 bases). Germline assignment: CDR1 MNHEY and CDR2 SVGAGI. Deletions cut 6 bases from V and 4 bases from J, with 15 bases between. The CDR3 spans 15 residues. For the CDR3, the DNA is TGTGCCAGCAGCCAGACCAGGGAGGGTAATGAAAAACTGTTTTTT. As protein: CASSQTREGNEKLFF.

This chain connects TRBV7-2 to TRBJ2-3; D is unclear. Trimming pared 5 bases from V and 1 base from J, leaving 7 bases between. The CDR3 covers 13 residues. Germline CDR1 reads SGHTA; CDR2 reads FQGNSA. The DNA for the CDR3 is TGTGCCAGCAGCCCCCGGGGCACAGATACGCAGTATTTT. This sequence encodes CASSPRGTDTQYF.